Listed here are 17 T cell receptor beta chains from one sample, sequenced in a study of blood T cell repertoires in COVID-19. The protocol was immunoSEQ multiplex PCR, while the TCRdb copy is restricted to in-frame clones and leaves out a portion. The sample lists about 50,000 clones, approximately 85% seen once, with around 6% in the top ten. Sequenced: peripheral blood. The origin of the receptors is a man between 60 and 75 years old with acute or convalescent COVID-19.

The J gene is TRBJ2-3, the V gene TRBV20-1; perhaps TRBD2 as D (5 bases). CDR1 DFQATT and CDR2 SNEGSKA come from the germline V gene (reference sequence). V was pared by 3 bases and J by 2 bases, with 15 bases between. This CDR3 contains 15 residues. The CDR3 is CSASPSAAPTDTQYF. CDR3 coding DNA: TGCAGTGCTAGTCCCTCAGCGGCTCCCACAGATACGCAGTATTTT.

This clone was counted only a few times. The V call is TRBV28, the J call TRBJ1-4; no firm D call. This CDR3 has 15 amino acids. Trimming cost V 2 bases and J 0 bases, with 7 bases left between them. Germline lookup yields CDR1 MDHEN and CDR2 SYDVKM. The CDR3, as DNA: TGTGCCAGCAGTTTAAGCGGGGCAACTAATGAAAAACTGTTTTTT. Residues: CASSLSGATNEKLFF.

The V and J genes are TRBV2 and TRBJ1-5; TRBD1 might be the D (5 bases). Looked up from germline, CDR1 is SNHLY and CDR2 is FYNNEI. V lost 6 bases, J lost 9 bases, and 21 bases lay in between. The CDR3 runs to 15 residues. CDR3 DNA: TGTGCCAGCAGCCCCCGGGGGTTCGTTGTCTGGCCCCAGCATTTT. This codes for CASSPRGFVVWPQHF.

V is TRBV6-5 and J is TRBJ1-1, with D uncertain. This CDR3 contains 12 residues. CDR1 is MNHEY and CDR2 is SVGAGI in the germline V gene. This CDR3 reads CTSSDTDTEAFF. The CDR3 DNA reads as TGTACATCTTCTGACACGGACACTGAAGCTTTCTTT.

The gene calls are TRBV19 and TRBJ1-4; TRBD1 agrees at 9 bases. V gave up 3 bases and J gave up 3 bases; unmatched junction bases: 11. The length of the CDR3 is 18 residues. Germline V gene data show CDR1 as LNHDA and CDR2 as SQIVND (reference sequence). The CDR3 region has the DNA TGTGCCAGTAGTATGAGGACAGGGGCCGTCTCAGCTAATGAAAAACTGTTTTTT. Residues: CASSMRTGAVSANEKLFF.

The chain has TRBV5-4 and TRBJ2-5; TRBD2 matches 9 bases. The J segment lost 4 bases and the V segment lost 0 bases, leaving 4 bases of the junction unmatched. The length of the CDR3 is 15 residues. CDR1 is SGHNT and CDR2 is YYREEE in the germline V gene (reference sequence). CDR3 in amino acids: CASSLGLAGRETQYF. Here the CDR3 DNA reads TGTGCCAGCAGCTTGGGTCTAGCGGGAAGAGAGACCCAGTACTTC.

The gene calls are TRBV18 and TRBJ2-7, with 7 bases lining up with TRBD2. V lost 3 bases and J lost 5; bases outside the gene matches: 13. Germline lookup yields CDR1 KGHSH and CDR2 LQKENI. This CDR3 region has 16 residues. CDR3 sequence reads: CASSPFGAGIADEQYF. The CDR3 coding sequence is TGTGCCAGCTCACCGTTTGGAGCGGGAATTGCTGACGAGCAGTACTTC. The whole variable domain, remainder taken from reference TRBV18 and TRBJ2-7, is NAGVMQNPRHLVRRRGQEARLRCSPMKGHSHVYWYRQLPEEGLKFMVYLQKENIIDESGMPKERFSAEFPKEGPSILRIQQVVRGDSAAYFCASSPFGAGIADEQYFGPGTRLTVT.

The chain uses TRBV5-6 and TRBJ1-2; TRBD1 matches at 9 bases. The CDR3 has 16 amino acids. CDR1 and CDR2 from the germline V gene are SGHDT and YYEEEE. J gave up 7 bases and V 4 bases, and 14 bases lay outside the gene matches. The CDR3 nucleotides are TGTGCCAGCAGCAAAAGACGGACAGGGGAAACAGCTGGCTACACCTTC. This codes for CASSKRRTGETAGYTF. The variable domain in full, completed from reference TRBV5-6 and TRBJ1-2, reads DAGVTQSPTHLIKTRGQQVTLRCSPKSGHDTVSWYQQALGQGPQFIFQYYEEEERQRGNFPDRFSGHQFPNYSSELNVNALLLGDSALYLCASSKRRTGETAGYTFGSGTRLTVV.

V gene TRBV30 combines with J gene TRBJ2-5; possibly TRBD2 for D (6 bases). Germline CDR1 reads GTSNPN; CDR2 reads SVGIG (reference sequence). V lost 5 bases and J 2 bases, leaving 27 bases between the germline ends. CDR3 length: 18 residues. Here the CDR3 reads CAWGGYGGLVGGQETQYF. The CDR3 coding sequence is TGTGCCTGGGGAGGGTATGGCGGTTTAGTTGGAGGGCAAGAGACCCAGTACTTC.

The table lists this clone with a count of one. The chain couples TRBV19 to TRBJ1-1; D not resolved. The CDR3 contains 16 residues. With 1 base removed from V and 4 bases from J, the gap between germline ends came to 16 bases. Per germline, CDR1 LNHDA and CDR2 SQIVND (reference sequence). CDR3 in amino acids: CASSIGEEGAGTEAFF. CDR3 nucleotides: TGTGCCAGTAGTATAGGCGAGGAGGGCGCGGGCACTGAAGCTTTCTTT.

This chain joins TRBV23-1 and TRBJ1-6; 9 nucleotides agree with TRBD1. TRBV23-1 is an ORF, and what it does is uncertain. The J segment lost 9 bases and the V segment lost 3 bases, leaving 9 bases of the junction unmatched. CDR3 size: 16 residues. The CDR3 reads CASSQNEQGARSPLHF. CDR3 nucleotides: TGCGCCAGCAGTCAGAACGAACAGGGGGCTCGTTCACCCCTCCACTTT.

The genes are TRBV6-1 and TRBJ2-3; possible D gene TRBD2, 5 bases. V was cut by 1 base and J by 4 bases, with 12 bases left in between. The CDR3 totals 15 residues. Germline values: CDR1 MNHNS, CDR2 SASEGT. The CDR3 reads CASSEGLAKADTQYF. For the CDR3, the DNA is TGTGCCAGCAGTGAAGGCCTAGCTAAAGCAGATACGCAGTATTTT.

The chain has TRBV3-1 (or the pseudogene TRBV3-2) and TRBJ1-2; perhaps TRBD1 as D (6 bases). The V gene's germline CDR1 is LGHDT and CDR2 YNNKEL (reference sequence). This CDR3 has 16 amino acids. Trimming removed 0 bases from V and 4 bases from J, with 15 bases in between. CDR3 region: CASSQDLGMGAYGYTF. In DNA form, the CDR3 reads TGTGCCAGCAGCCAAGATTTGGGTATGGGGGCCTATGGCTACACCTTC.

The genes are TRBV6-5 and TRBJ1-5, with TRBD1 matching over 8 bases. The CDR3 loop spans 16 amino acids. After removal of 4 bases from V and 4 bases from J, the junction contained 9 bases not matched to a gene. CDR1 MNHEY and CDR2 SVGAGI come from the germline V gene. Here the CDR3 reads CASSSGRTGTNQPQHF. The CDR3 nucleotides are TGTGCCAGCAGTTCCGGCCGGACAGGGACAAATCAGCCCCAGCATTTT.

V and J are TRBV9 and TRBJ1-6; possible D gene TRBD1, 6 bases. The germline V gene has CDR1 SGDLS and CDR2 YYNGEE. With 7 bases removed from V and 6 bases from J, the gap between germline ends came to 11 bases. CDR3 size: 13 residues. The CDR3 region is CASERQVNSPLHF. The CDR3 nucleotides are TGTGCCAGCGAACGACAGGTTAATTCACCCCTCCACTTT.

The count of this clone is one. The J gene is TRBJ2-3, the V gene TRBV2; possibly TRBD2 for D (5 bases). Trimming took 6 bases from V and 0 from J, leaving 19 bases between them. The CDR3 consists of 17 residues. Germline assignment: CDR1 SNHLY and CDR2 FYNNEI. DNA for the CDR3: TGTGCCAGCAGAGAGCGCGGGTCGATCGCTAGCACAGATACGCAGTATTTT. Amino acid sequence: CASRERGSIASTDTQYF.

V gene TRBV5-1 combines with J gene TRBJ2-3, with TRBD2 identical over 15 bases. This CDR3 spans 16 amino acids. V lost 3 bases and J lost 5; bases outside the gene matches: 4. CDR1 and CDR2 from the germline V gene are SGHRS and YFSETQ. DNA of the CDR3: TGCGCCAGCAGCTGGGGACTAGCGGGAGGTCTAGATACGCAGTATTTT. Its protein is CASSWGLAGGLDTQYF.